The 19 T cell receptor beta chains reported below all come from one sample, sequenced in a study of T cells expressing NK-cell markers. With the 5' RACE reads reprocessed, TCRdb shows one record per CDR3 protein and no DNA. Recorded for this sample: some 410,000 distinct CDR3 sequences. The specimen sequenced was blood T cells: a sorted CD56 or NKG2C T cell subset, CD4+ or CD8+ T cells, or bulk PBMC T cells (not recorded which). These receptors came from a woman aged 18 to 75 in good health.

The gene calls are TRBV4-3 and TRBJ1-5. Germline CDR1 LGHNA, CDR2 YSLEER. This CDR3 has 15 amino acids. The CDR3 reads CASSQRLASNQPQHF.

This CDR3 reads CASNLDRGPPDTQYF. The chain has TRBV5-1 and TRBJ2-3; TCRdb proposes TRBD1, but this gene call is untestable without DNA. Germline V gives CDR1 SGHRS, CDR2 YFSETQ. The CDR3 consists of 15 residues.

This sequence joins TRBV7-9 and TRBJ1-2; TCRdb's assignment of TRBD1 cannot be checked, as there is no DNA. The CDR3 has 16 amino acids. CDR1 and CDR2 (germline): SEHNR, FQNEAQ (reference sequence). The chain's CDR3 is CASSLGPTGGYYGYTF.

The rearrangement links TRBV14 to TRBJ2-3; TCRdb picks TRBD1, but there is no DNA to check that call. CDR1 and CDR2 (germline): SGHDN, FVKESK. The CDR3 covers 15 residues. This CDR3 reads CASSQLGAPTDTQYF.

V usage is TRBV9 and J usage is TRBJ2-1; without DNA, the TCRdb call of TRBD1 cannot be checked. The CDR3 extends over 14 amino acids. Germline V gene data show CDR1 as SGDLS and CDR2 as YYNGEE. This chain's CDR3 is CASSSRESGGEQFF. Full variable domain (missing parts from reference TRBV9 and TRBJ2-1): DSGVTQTPKHLITATGQRVTLRCSPRSGDLSVYWYQQSLDQGLQFLIQYYNGEERAKGNILERFSAQQFPDLHSELNLSSLELGDSALYFCASSSRESGGEQFFGPGTRLTVL.

The chain recombines TRBV12-3 or TRBV12-4 with TRBJ1-6. The CDR3 spans 14 residues. CDR3 sequence: CASSLFQNNSPLHF.

The chain uses TRBV27 and TRBJ2-5; the TRBD2 assignment by TCRdb is unverifiable without DNA. The CDR3 is 15 residues long. The V gene's germline CDR1 is MNHEY and CDR2 SMNVEV (reference sequence). The CDR3 sequence is CASSWTGTSVETQYF.

The chain has TRBV6-5 and TRBJ2-7; TCRdb designates TRBD1, a call that cannot be tested without DNA. Germline V gene data show CDR1 as MNHEY and CDR2 as SVGAGI. The CDR3 consists of 15 residues. CDR3 loop: CASSYRGQGSGEQYF.

V gene TRBV7-2 combines with J gene TRBJ1-5; TCRdb's assignment of TRBD1 cannot be checked, as there is no DNA. This CDR3 has 15 amino acids. CDR1 and CDR2 (germline): SGHTA, FQGNSA. CDR3: CASSPGQVRGQPQHF.

The CDR3: CASSQRLTGVTDTQYF. The chain combines TRBV14 with TRBJ2-3; TCRdb selects TRBD2, and the lack of DNA leaves this call unchecked. The germline V gene has CDR1 SGHDN and CDR2 FVKESK. The CDR3 is made up of 16 amino acids.

This chain connects TRBV6-5 to TRBJ2-7; TCRdb picks TRBD2, but there is no DNA to check that call. Germline CDR1 reads MNHEY; CDR2 reads SVGAGI. The CDR3 sequence is 15 residues long. CDR3 loop: CASSYSRQTRGEQYF.

The chain joins TRBV29-1 to TRBJ2-1; TCRdb designates TRBD1, a call that cannot be tested without DNA. From germline, CDR1 is SQVTM and CDR2 ANQGSEA. This CDR3 is 11 amino acids long. CDR3: CSVVWGSEQFF.

This chain connects TRBV20-1 to TRBJ1-2; the D call of TRBD1 rests on TCRdb alone, since no DNA is present to check it. The CDR3 has 13 amino acids. Germline loops: CDR1 DFQATT, CDR2 SNEGSKA (reference sequence). CDR3 sequence: CSATGTGPYGYTF.

The V gene is TRBV4-1, the J gene TRBJ1-4; no DNA is available, so the TRBD1 call from TCRdb remains unchecked. The CDR3 has 14 amino acids. Germline V gene data show CDR1 as MGHRA and CDR2 as YSYEKL. The chain's CDR3 is CASSPYRDGEKLFF.

V and J are TRBV7-2 and TRBJ2-7; the D gene TCRdb calls, TRBD2, cannot be checked with no DNA. Germline CDR1 SGHTA, CDR2 FQGNSA. The CDR3 is 15 residues long. Here the CDR3 reads CASSGFGAGEIEQYF.

This chain links TRBV7-2 with TRBJ2-4. Germline V gene sequence: CDR1 SGHTA, CDR2 FQGNSA. The CDR3 covers 13 residues. CDR3 in amino acids: CASSPNLGNIQYF. The full variable domain, completed using reference TRBV7-2 and TRBJ2-4, is GAGVSQSPSNKVTEKGKDVELRCDPISGHTALYWYRQSLGQGLEFLIYFQGNSAPDKSGLPSDRFSAERTGGSVSTLTIQRTQQEDSAVYLCASSPNLGNIQYFGAGTRLSVL.

The chain carries TRBV7-9 and TRBJ1-2. Germline V gives CDR1 SEHNR, CDR2 FQNEAQ (reference sequence). The CDR3 consists of 13 residues. CDR3 sequence: CASSAGGFYGYTF.

The rearrangement joins TRBV29-1 to TRBJ2-7. CDR1 is SQVTM, CDR2 ANQGSEA, per germline. This CDR3 is built from 12 residues. CDR3 protein: CSVVVLEYEQYF.

This chain links TRBV5-1 with TRBJ2-7; the TCRdb call, TRBD2, lacks DNA for checking. The CDR3 has 16 amino acids. Germline V gene sequence: CDR1 SGHRS, CDR2 YFSETQ. The CDR3 protein is CASSLVSLAGGGEQYF.